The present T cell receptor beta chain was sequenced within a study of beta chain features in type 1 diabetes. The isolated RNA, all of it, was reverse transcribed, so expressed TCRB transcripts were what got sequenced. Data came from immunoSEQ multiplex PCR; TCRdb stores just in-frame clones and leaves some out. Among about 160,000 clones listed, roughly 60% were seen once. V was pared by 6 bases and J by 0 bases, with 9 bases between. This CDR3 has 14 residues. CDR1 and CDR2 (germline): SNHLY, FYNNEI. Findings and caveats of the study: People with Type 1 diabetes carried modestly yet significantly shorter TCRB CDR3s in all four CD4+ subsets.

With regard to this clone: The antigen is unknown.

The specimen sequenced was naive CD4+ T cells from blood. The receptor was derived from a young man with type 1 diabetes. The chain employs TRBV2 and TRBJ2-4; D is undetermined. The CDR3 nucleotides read TGTGCCAGCAGCGTTGAATTAGCCAAAAACATTCAGTACTTC. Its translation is CASSVELAKNIQYF.